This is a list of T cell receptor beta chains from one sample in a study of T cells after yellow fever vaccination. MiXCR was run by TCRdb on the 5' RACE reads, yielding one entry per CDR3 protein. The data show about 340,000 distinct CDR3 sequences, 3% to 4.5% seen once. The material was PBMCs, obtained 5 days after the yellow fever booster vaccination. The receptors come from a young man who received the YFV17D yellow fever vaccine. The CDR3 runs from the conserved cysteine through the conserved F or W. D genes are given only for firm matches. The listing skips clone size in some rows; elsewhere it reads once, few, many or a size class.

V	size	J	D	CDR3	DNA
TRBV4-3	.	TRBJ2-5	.	CASSQDPLVMETQYF	TGCGCCAGCAGCCAAGATCCCCTGGTAATGGAGACCCAGTACTTC
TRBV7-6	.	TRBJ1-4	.	CASSLGGPGEKLFF	TGTGCCAGCAGCTTAGGCGGCCCAGGGGAAAAACTGTTTTTT
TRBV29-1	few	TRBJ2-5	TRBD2	CSVEYLAGGETQYF	TGCAGCGTTGAATACCTAGCGGGGGGCGAGACCCAGTACTTC
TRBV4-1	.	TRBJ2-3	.	CASKGPSTDTQYF	TGCGCCAGCAAGGGCCCCAGCACAGATACGCAGTATTTT
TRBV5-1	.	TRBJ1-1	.	CASKKSWGAINTEAFF	TGCGCCAGCAAAAAATCTTGGGGGGCGATAAACACTGAAGCTTTCTTT
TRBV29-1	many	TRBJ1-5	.	CSGSEGPQHF	TGCAGCGGCTCCGAAGGGCCCCAGCATTTT
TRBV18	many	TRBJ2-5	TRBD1	CASSPPGTGQETQYF	TGTGCCAGCTCACCGCCCGGGACAGGCCAAGAGACCCAGTACTTC
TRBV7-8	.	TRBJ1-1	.	CASRPPRGPQNTEAFF	TGTGCCAGCAGACCGCCCCGTGGACCCCAGAACACTGAAGCTTTCTTT
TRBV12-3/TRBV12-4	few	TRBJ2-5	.	CASSPQGVRETQYF	TGTGCCAGCAGCCCACAGGGAGTCCGAGAGACCCAGTACTTC
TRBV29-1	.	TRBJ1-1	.	CSVVIRAGPYNTEAFF	TGCAGCGTTGTGATTCGGGCAGGTCCTTACAACACTGAAGCTTTCTTT
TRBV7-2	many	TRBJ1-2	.	CASSTTVSYGYTF	TGTGCCAGCAGCACAACAGTCTCCTATGGCTACACCTTC
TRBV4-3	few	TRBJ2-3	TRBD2	CASSQGPHGTSVGGGADTQYF	TGCGCCAGCAGCCAAGGCCCTCACGGGACTAGCGTTGGAGGAGGGGCAGATACGCAGTATTTT
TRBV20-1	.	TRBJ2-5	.	CSARDSDRGPGTQYF	TGCAGTGCTAGAGATTCGGACCGGGGGCCAGGGACCCAGTACTTC
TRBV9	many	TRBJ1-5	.	CALPGVGGGNQPQHF	TGTGCCCTCCCTGGGGTAGGGGGTGGCAATCAGCCCCAGCATTTT
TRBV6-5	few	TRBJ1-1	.	CASSYSGGPNTEAFF	TGTGCCAGCAGTTACTCTGGGGGGCCGAACACTGAAGCTTTCTTT
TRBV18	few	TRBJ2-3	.	CASSRQVGDTQYF	TGTGCCAGCTCACGCCAGGTCGGAGATACGCAGTATTTT
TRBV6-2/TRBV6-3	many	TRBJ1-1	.	CASTEYYEAFF	TGTGCCAGCACCGAATACTATGAAGCTTTCTTT
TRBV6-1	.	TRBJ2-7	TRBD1	CARAWGQGKGEYF	TGTGCCAGAGCCTGGGGACAGGGTAAAGGGGAGTACTTC
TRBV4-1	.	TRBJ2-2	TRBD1	CASSQFQGAANTGELFF	TGCGCCAGCAGCCAGTTTCAGGGGGCGGCGAACACCGGGGAGCTGTTTTTT
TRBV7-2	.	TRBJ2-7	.	CASSSGTTFYEQYF	TGTGCCAGCAGCTCCGGGACAACCTTCTACGAGCAGTACTTC
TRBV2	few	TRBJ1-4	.	CASSENVREGKLFF	TGTGCCAGCAGTGAGAACGTTAGGGAAGGAAAACTGTTTTTT
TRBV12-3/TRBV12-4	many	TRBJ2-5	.	CASSLVPSRRQETQYF	TGTGCCAGCAGTTTAGTTCCCAGCCGGCGGCAAGAGACCCAGTACTTC
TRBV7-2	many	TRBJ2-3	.	CASSLASKAQYF	TGTGCCAGCAGCTTAGCCTCTAAGGCGCAGTATTTT
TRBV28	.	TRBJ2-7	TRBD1	CASSFGTGRGYYEQYF	TGTGCCAGCAGTTTCGGGACAGGGCGAGGTTACTACGAGCAGTACTTC
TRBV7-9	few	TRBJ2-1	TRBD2	CASSPGLGNNEQFF	TGTGCCAGCAGCCCGGGACTAGGAAACAATGAGCAGTTCTTC
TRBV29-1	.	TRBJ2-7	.	CSVEGRVGDSYEQYF	TGCAGCGTTGAAGGTAGGGTTGGGGACTCCTACGAGCAGTACTTC
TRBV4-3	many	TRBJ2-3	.	CASSQEGTPSADTQYF	TGCGCCAGCAGCCAAGAGGGGACCCCGAGCGCAGATACGCAGTATTTT
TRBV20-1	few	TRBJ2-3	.	CSARVKGKAQYF	TGCAGTGCTAGAGTCAAGGGTAAGGCGCAGTATTTT